This T cell receptor (beta chain) stems from a study of CD8 T cells in Susac syndrome. The CDR3 totals 13 residues. The germline gives CDR1 LGHNT, CDR2 FRNRAP. Between the trimmed V and J ends, which lost 5 bases and 4 bases, there was a span of 11 bases. RNA, at roughly 0.5 to 1 ug, was reverse transcribed with random hexamers. Using its own MiXCR run on the immunoSEQ multiplex PCR reads, TCRdb lists one record per CDR3 protein. The table has roughly 130,000 distinct CDR3 sequences, less than 95% seen once. V and J are TRBV12-5 and TRBJ1-1, with D possibly matching TRBD1 (5 bases). The receptor was derived from a human donor with multiple sclerosis. Sequencing input: CD4+ T cells from PBMCs. CDR3 loop: CASGLQGGTEAFF. The CDR3 region has the DNA TGTGCTAGTGGTCTCCAGGGAGGCACTGAAGCTTTCTTT.